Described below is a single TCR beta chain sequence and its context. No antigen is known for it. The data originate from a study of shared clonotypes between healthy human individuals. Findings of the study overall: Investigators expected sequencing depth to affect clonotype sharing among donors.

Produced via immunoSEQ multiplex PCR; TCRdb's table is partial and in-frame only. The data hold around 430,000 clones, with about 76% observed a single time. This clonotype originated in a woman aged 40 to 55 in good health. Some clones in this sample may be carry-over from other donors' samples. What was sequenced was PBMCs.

As DNA, the CDR3 is TGTGCCAGCAGCCAAACAGGGGGCTATGGCTACACCTTC. This sequence encodes CASSQTGGYGYTF. The chain joins TRBV14 to TRBJ1-2; TRBD1 matches at 8 bases. Trimming took 2 bases from V and 4 from J; bases not matched to a gene: 0. The CDR3 length is 13 residues. CDR1 is SGHDN and CDR2 is FVKESK in the germline V gene.